This is a list of T cell receptor beta chains from one sample in a study of OX40 agonist ivuxolimab in advanced cancers. Assay: immunoSEQ multiplex PCR; the TCRdb copy retains only in-frame clones and omits some. The sample consists of some 77,000 clones, about 86% of them appearing once. The sequencing here drew on CD4+ or CD8+ T cells sorted from blood, taken in a trial of the OX40 agonist ivuxolimab. These receptors were obtained from an adult with an advanced solid tumor such as melanoma, head and neck, liver or kidney cancer. The CDR3 runs from the conserved cysteine through the conserved F or W. D genes are given only for firm matches. Clone size, where shown, is once, few, many, or a class for clones that have expanded.

D: -
V: TRBV5-4
size: -
length: 14
J: TRBJ1-2
CDR3: CASSSPGGVAGYTF
DNA: TGTGCCAGCAGCTCCCCCGGGGGAGTTGCTGGCTACACCTTC

D: TRBD1
V: TRBV19
size: -
length: 14
J: TRBJ1-2
CDR3: CASSADRFSYGYTF
DNA: TGTGCCAGTAGTGCGGACAGGTTTTCCTATGGCTACACCTTC

D: TRBD2
V: TRBV7-2
size: once
length: 14
J: TRBJ2-3
CDR3: CASSLGTSPDTQYF
DNA: TGTGCCAGCAGCCTAGGGACTAGCCCAGATACGCAGTATTTT

D: -
V: TRBV5-1
size: -
length: 14
J: TRBJ2-7
CDR3: CASSLGDSSYEQYF
DNA: TGCGCCAGCAGCTTGGGAGACAGCTCCTACGAGCAGTACTTC

D: TRBD1
V: TRBV7-6
size: -
length: 15
J: TRBJ1-5
CDR3: CASSPGTGGNQPQHF
DNA: TGTGCCAGCAGCCCGGGGACAGGTGGCAATCAGCCCCAGCATTTT

D: -
V: TRBV7-2
size: -
length: 11
J: TRBJ2-3
CDR3: CASSLEDTQYF
DNA: TGTGCCAGCAGCTTAGAAGATACGCAGTATTTT

D: -
V: TRBV16
size: -
length: 16
J: TRBJ2-2
CDR3: CASSQGGQSNTGELFF
DNA: TGTGCCAGCAGCCAAGGCGGCCAGAGTAACACCGGGGAGCTGTTTTTT

D: -
V: TRBV18
size: -
length: 13
J: TRBJ2-5
CDR3: CASSTTTKETQYF
DNA: TGTGCCAGCTCAACCACAACCAAGGAGACCCAGTACTTC

D: -
V: TRBV19
size: -
length: 14
J: TRBJ2-1
CDR3: CASSIAGVGNEQFF
DNA: TGTGCCAGTAGTATAGCGGGGGTAGGCAATGAGCAGTTCTTC

D: -
V: TRBV30
size: few
length: 16
J: TRBJ1-6
CDR3: CAWSSWPGTENSPLHF
DNA: TGTGCCTGGAGTTCTTGGCCCGGGACGGAGAATTCACCCCTCCACTTT

D: -
V: TRBV6-6
size: -
length: 12
J: TRBJ1-2
CDR3: CASTTGVNGYTF
DNA: TGTGCCTCCACCACGGGGGTGAATGGCTACACCTTC

D: TRBD1
V: TRBV2
size: -
length: 18
J: TRBJ1-1
CDR3: CASSVYAPYGQGNTEAFF
DNA: TGTGCCAGCAGTGTCTACGCCCCGTACGGACAGGGGAACACTGAAGCTTTCTTT

D: -
V: TRBV6-5
size: -
length: 16
J: TRBJ1-2
CDR3: CASSYRDPFLGGGYTF
DNA: TGTGCCAGCAGTTATCGGGACCCCTTCCTCGGGGGAGGCTACACCTTC

D: -
V: TRBV18
size: once
length: 13
J: TRBJ2-1
CDR3: CASSNTEYNEQFF
DNA: TGTGCCAGCTCGAATACGGAGTACAATGAGCAGTTCTTC

D: -
V: TRBV7-8
size: -
length: 14
J: TRBJ1-3
CDR3: CASSLKGFGNTIYF
DNA: TGTGCCAGCAGCTTAAAGGGGTTCGGAAACACCATATATTTT

D: TRBD1
V: TRBV7-2
size: -
length: 14
J: TRBJ2-7
CDR3: CASSTRTGYYEQYF
DNA: TGTGCCAGCAGCACCCGGACAGGGTACTACGAGCAGTACTTC

D: -
V: TRBV11-2
size: -
length: 15
J: TRBJ1-3
CDR3: CASSRQLSSGNTIYF
DNA: TGTGCCAGCAGCCGCCAACTAAGCTCTGGAAACACCATATATTTT

D: TRBD2
V: TRBV5-6
size: -
length: 14
J: TRBJ2-7
CDR3: CASSLAGRAGEQYF
DNA: TGTGCCAGCAGCTTGGCCGGGAGGGCCGGAGAGCAGTACTTC

D: TRBD2
V: TRBV30
size: -
length: 14
J: TRBJ2-7
CDR3: CAWMRLANRYEQYF
DNA: TGTGCCTGGATGAGACTAGCGAACAGATACGAGCAGTACTTC

D: TRBD2
V: TRBV7-3
size: -
length: 18
J: TRBJ2-3
CDR3: CASSLTGLAGVPTDTQYF
DNA: TGTGCCAGCAGCTTAACGGGACTAGCGGGAGTCCCCACAGATACGCAGTATTTT

D: TRBD2
V: TRBV19
size: -
length: 17
J: TRBJ2-3
CDR3: CASGGTSETIYTDTQYF
DNA: TGTGCCAGTGGGGGGACTAGTGAGACCATATACACAGATACGCAGTATTTT

D: TRBD1
V: TRBV6-1
size: -
length: 15
J: TRBJ1-5
CDR3: CASSEGQGGNQPQHF
DNA: TGTGCCAGCAGTGAAGGACAGGGTGGCAATCAGCCCCAGCATTTT

D: -
V: TRBV6-5
size: -
length: 13
J: TRBJ1-1
CDR3: CATCRDMNTEAFF
DNA: TGTGCCACCTGCCGGGACATGAACACTGAAGCTTTCTTT

D: -
V: TRBV19
size: -
length: 12
J: TRBJ2-1
CDR3: CASSMAGYEQFF
DNA: TGTGCCAGTAGTATGGCGGGCTATGAGCAGTTCTTC

D: TRBD2
V: TRBV29-1
size: -
length: 13
J: TRBJ2-7
CDR3: CSVERLASYEQYF
DNA: TGCAGCGTTGAACGACTAGCCTCCTACGAGCAGTACTTC

D: -
V: TRBV30
size: -
length: 13
J: TRBJ1-5
CDR3: CACAHDSNQPQHF
DNA: TGTGCCTGTGCCCACGATAGCAATCAGCCCCAGCATTTT

D: TRBD1
V: TRBV5-5
size: -
length: 14
J: TRBJ2-5
CDR3: CASSSGQVPETQYF
DNA: TGTGCCAGCAGCTCCGGACAGGTACCTGAGACCCAGTACTTC

D: -
V: TRBV30
size: -
length: 17
J: TRBJ2-3
CDR3: CAWTRGGGPDSTDTQYF
DNA: TGTGCCTGGACCCGGGGAGGGGGTCCCGATAGCACAGATACGCAGTATTTT

D: -
V: TRBV11-2
size: -
length: 14
J: TRBJ2-2
CDR3: CASSRTRVTGELFF
DNA: TGTGCCAGCAGCCGAACGAGAGTGACCGGGGAGCTGTTTTTT

D: -
V: TRBV18
size: -
length: 14
J: TRBJ1-1
CDR3: CASSPNGKNTEAFF
DNA: TGTGCCAGCTCACCGAATGGGAAGAACACTGAAGCTTTCTTT

D: -
V: TRBV2
size: -
length: 13
J: TRBJ2-3
CDR3: CASRVAGVLTQYF
DNA: TGTGCCAGCAGGGTTGCCGGGGTCCTAACGCAGTATTTT

D: -
V: TRBV2
size: -
length: 15
J: TRBJ2-6
CDR3: CASSEAGPGANVLTF
DNA: TGTGCCAGCAGTGAAGCCGGTCCTGGGGCCAACGTCCTGACTTTC

D: -
V: TRBV19
size: -
length: 15
J: TRBJ1-2
CDR3: CASKARRSALGGYTF
DNA: TGTGCCAGCAAGGCTCGGAGATCGGCGCTGGGGGGCTACACCTTC

D: TRBD1
V: TRBV27
size: -
length: 13
J: TRBJ1-1
CDR3: CASSLQGAGEAFF
DNA: TGTGCCAGCAGTTTACAGGGGGCGGGTGAAGCTTTCTTT

D: -
V: TRBV5-6
size: -
length: 15
J: TRBJ2-5
CDR3: CASSLWGLYRGTQYF
DNA: TGTGCCAGCAGCTTGTGGGGCCTCTATCGGGGGACCCAGTACTTC

D: -
V: TRBV7-7
size: -
length: 18
J: TRBJ1-1
CDR3: CASSFWGQGWIMNTEAFF
DNA: TGTGCTAGCAGCTTTTGGGGGCAGGGGTGGATTATGAACACTGAAGCTTTCTTT

D: TRBD2
V: TRBV7-7
size: -
length: 15
J: TRBJ2-1
CDR3: CASSASSGGHNEQFF
DNA: TGTGCCAGCAGCGCCTCTAGCGGGGGCCACAATGAGCAGTTCTTC

D: -
V: TRBV7-2
size: -
length: 13
J: TRBJ1-1
CDR3: CASSPQGNTEAFF
DNA: TGTGCCAGCAGCCCACAAGGGAACACTGAAGCTTTCTTT

D: -
V: TRBV29-1
size: once
length: 12
J: TRBJ2-1
CDR3: CSARDFYNEQFF
DNA: TGCAGCGCCCGGGACTTTTACAATGAGCAGTTCTTC

D: TRBD2
V: TRBV7-3
size: -
length: 15
J: TRBJ2-1
CDR3: CASSLGLAGGNEQFF
DNA: TGTGCCAGCAGCCTAGGACTAGCGGGAGGCAATGAGCAGTTCTTC

D: TRBD2
V: TRBV6-6
size: -
length: 14
J: TRBJ2-7
CDR3: CASSSQRGAYEQYF
DNA: TGTGCCAGCAGTTCCCAGCGGGGGGCCTACGAGCAGTACTTC

D: -
V: TRBV6-1
size: -
length: 11
J: TRBJ2-1
CDR3: CASSSRAEQFF
DNA: TGTGCCAGCAGTTCGCGCGCTGAGCAGTTCTTC

D: TRBD1
V: TRBV12-5
size: -
length: 14
J: TRBJ2-7
CDR3: CASGQGQGSLEQYF
DNA: TGTGCTAGTGGCCAGGGACAGGGGAGTCTCGAGCAGTACTTC

D: -
V: TRBV18
size: once
length: 15
J: TRBJ2-5
CDR3: CASSLRGGGEETQYF
DNA: TGTGCCAGCTCCCTCCGGGGCGGGGGCGAAGAGACCCAGTACTTC

D: -
V: TRBV4-2
size: -
length: 13
J: TRBJ2-5
CDR3: CASSKDRRETQYF
DNA: TGTGCCAGCAGCAAAGACAGGAGGGAGACCCAGTACTTC

D: -
V: TRBV18
size: -
length: 11
J: TRBJ1-1
CDR3: CASSPGAEAFF
DNA: TGTGCCAGCTCGCCGGGGGCTGAAGCTTTCTTT

D: -
V: TRBV18
size: -
length: 13
J: TRBJ1-5
CDR3: CASSSDRNQPQHF
DNA: TGTGCCAGCTCGTCAGACAGAAATCAGCCCCAGCATTTT

D: -
V: TRBV20-1
size: -
length: 11
J: TRBJ2-7
CDR3: CSATARDEQYF
DNA: TGCAGTGCGACAGCGAGAGACGAGCAGTACTTC

D: -
V: TRBV7-2
size: -
length: 13
J: TRBJ1-1
CDR3: CASSLATHTEAFF
DNA: TGTGCCAGCAGCTTAGCGACACACACTGAAGCTTTCTTT

D: TRBD2
V: TRBV6-6
size: -
length: 16
J: TRBJ2-3
CDR3: CASSPGTSGRGDTQYF
DNA: TGTGCCAGCAGTCCCGGGACTAGCGGGAGGGGAGATACGCAGTATTTT

D: -
V: TRBV27
size: -
length: 15
J: TRBJ1-1
CDR3: CASSLFGGGISEAFF
DNA: TGTGCCAGCAGTTTATTCGGGGGGGGGATCTCTGAAGCTTTCTTT

D: -
V: TRBV7-9
size: -
length: 15
J: TRBJ1-2
CDR3: CAGTRVGRVRYGYTF
DNA: TGTGCCGGGACCCGGGTGGGGCGCGTTCGCTATGGCTACACCTTC

D: TRBD2
V: TRBV7-2
size: once
length: 15
J: TRBJ2-3
CDR3: CASSLLAGGRDTQYF
DNA: TGTGCCAGCAGCCTACTAGCGGGGGGCCGCGATACGCAGTATTTT

D: -
V: TRBV5-4
size: -
length: 16
J: TRBJ1-1
CDR3: CASSDMARTQNTEAFF
DNA: TGTGCCAGCAGCGATATGGCCAGGACACAGAACACTGAAGCTTTCTTT

D: TRBD1
V: TRBV4-2
size: -
length: 15
J: TRBJ1-2
CDR3: CASSQGGQGDYGYTF
DNA: TGTGCCAGCAGCCAAGGAGGACAGGGCGACTATGGCTACACCTTC